This T cell receptor (beta chain) was sequenced during a study of cytomegalovirus exposure and HLA in healthy donors. Points on this clone: Antigen specificity is unknown.

General study points: A later analysis revealed that TCR association rates differed between HLA loci, peaking at DRB1 and bottoming out at HLA-C. Prior analysis indicated that the majority of TCR beta V segments exhibited productivity approximately 87% or approximately 30% of the time.

The PCR was carried out with 60 Vbeta primers and 13 Jbeta primers. The method was immunoSEQ multiplex PCR; TCRdb's version includes in-frame clones alone and lacks a portion of them. The sample yields some 100,000 clones, approximately 84% seen once. Germline CDR1 and CDR2: ENHRY and SYGVKD. The CDR3 has 15 residues. V shed 2 bases and J shed 1 base, with 10 bases lying between them. Sequences were obtained from PBMCs. V and J are TRBV10-3 and TRBJ2-3; the D gene is possibly TRBD2 (5 bases). This receptor was taken from a man younger than 30 in good health and CMV-seronegative. As DNA, the CDR3 is TGTGCCATCAGTGAGCCCCAACTAGGCACAGATACGCAGTATTTT. It translates to CAISEPQLGTDTQYF.